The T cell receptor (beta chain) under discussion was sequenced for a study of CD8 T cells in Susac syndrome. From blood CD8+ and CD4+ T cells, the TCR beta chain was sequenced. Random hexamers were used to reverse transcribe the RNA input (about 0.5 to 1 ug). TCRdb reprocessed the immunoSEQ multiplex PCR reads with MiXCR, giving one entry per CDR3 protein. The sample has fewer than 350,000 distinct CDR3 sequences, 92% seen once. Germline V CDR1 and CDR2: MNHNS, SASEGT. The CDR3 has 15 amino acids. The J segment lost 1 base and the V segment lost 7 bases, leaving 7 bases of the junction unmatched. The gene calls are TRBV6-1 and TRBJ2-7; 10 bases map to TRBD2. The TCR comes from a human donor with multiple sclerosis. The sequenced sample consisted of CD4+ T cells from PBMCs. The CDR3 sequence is CASTAWTSGSYEQYF. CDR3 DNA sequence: TGTGCCAGCACCGCTTGGACTAGCGGATCCTACGAGCAGTACTTC.